This record looks at one T cell receptor (beta chain) sequence and its context. These data originate in a study of sequential checkpoint blockade in melanoma. This table comes from immunoSEQ multiplex PCR, and its TCRdb copy is limited to in-frame clones, with some not included. This table holds tens of thousands of clones, 80% to 90% found once. Germline CDR1 MNHEY, CDR2 SMNVEV (reference sequence). This CDR3 comprises 15 residues. The V gene lost 2 bases and the J gene lost 5 bases, with 15 bases spanning the gap. Treatment noted: randomized to nivolumab then ipilimumab (arm A) or the reverse (arm B).

This sequence originates from a human donor with melanoma. The sequences come from CD8+ T cells sorted from blood (inferred from file names), collected from a patient given nivolumab and ipilimumab in sequence. V is TRBV27 and J is TRBJ2-5; D possibly corresponds to TRBD1 (6 bases). The CDR3 nucleotides are TGTGCCAGCAGTTTAGGGGCAGGGGATACGGAGACCCAGTACTTC. Translation gives CASSLGAGDTETQYF.